Listed here are 28 T cell receptor beta chains from one sample, sequenced in a study of T cells in Graves' hyperthyroidism and ophthalmopathy. TCR beta CDR3 sequences were amplified from RNA transcripts. TCR CDR3 regions were first amplified by RT-PCR with HTBI primers. TCRdb analysed the multiplex PCR reads with MiXCR anew, one entry per CDR3 protein. This table holds hundreds of thousands of distinct CDR3 sequences, around 15% found once. The sequenced sample consisted of blood. The receptor set was obtained from a woman younger than 30 with Graves' hyperthyroidism.

This clonotype occurred many times. The rearrangement joins TRBV2 to TRBJ2-7, with D unclear. Deletions cut 5 bases from V and 4 bases from J, with 6 bases between. The CDR3 extends over 11 amino acids. Per germline, CDR1 SNHLY and CDR2 FYNNEI. CDR3 protein: CASSNTYEQYF. CDR3 nucleotides: TGTGCCAGCAGTAACACATACGAGCAGTACTTC.

The chain joins TRBV6-2 or TRBV6-3 to TRBJ2-3; 11 nucleotides align to TRBD2. The V and J ends lost 2 bases and 3 bases, in that order; junction bases with no gene match: 7. CDR3 length: 17 residues. In germline, CDR1 is MNHEY, CDR2 SVGEGT. The CDR3 region has the DNA TGTGCCAGCAGTTACGGCCTAACTAGCGGGAGAACAGATACGCAGTATTTT. Translation: CASSYGLTSGRTDTQYF.

This clonotype was observed at least ten times. The chain couples TRBV20-1 to TRBJ2-7; possibly TRBD1 or TRBD2 for D (5 bases each). Trimming stripped 5 bases from V and 0 bases from J, with 14 bases between. Per the germline V gene, CDR1 is DFQATT and CDR2 is SNEGSKA (reference sequence). The CDR3 length is 14 residues. In nucleotides, the CDR3 is TGCAGTGCTGTGGGACGGAAAAGCTCCTACGAGCAGTACTTC. This gives the protein CSAVGRKSSYEQYF.

This clonotype turned up a few times. The chain carries TRBV7-9 and TRBJ1-6; unclear D gene. V gave up 1 base and J gave up 6 bases, with 7 bases separating them. The length of the CDR3 is 14 residues. Germline CDR1 SEHNR, CDR2 FQNEAQ (reference sequence). In DNA, the CDR3 is TGTGCCAGCAGCTTAGACGTCTCTAATTCACCCCTCCACTTT. It encodes CASSLDVSNSPLHF.

This clonotype came up a few times. This chain connects TRBV5-1 to TRBJ2-7; tentatively, D is TRBD1 (6 bases). V lost 3 bases to trimming and J lost 5 bases, with 12 bases between them. Germline V lookup: CDR1 SGHRS, CDR2 YFSETQ. The CDR3 has 13 residues. The CDR3 is CASSSGDIHEQYF. The CDR3 DNA reads as TGCGCCAGCAGCTCAGGGGACATTCACGAGCAGTACTTC.

The rearrangement links TRBV11-3 to TRBJ2-3; 12 nucleotides align to TRBD2. The CDR3 has 18 amino acids. Germline-derived CDR1 and CDR2 are SGHNT and YENEEA. Unmatched junction bases numbered 12, after V lost 5 bases and J lost 3 bases. The CDR3 is CASSAYPTSGSSTDTQYF. CDR3 nucleotide sequence: TGTGCCAGCAGCGCTTACCCGACTAGCGGGAGTAGTACAGATACGCAGTATTTT.

The DNA of the CDR3 is TGTGCCAGCAGCTTAGCCCCACTAGATACCTACGAGCAGTACTTC. Translated, it gives CASSLAPLDTYEQYF. V is TRBV7-2 and J is TRBJ2-7, with D perhaps matching TRBD2 (5 bases). Trimming left V 0 bases short and J 2 bases short, with 11 bases between. The CDR3 runs to 15 residues. Germline V CDR1 and CDR2: SGHTA, FQGNSA.

The sample holds a few counts of this clonotype. The chain couples TRBV5-1 to TRBJ1-5; 7 bases map to TRBD1. CDR3 length equals 15 residues. Looked up from germline, CDR1 is SGHRS and CDR2 is YFSETQ. The V and J ends lost 4 bases and 3 bases, in that order; junction bases with no gene match: 7. This CDR3 reads CASSTSGGPNQPQHF. For the CDR3, the DNA is TGCGCCAGCAGCACCTCAGGGGGTCCCAATCAGCCCCAGCATTTT.

This clonotype has at least ten counts. This rearrangement joins TRBV7-9 to TRBJ2-5, with D perhaps matching TRBD1 or TRBD2 (6 bases each). Germline CDR1 and CDR2: SEHNR and FQNEAQ (reference sequence). This CDR3 is 15 amino acids long. Trimming left V 3 bases short and J 5 bases short, with 16 bases between. In nucleotides, the CDR3 is TGTGCCAGCAGCTTCGGGGGCTCCCAGGAGGAGACCCAGTACTTC. Encoded protein: CASSFGGSQEETQYF.

The chain combines TRBV20-1 with TRBJ1-1; D not resolved. The germline V gene encodes CDR1 DFQATT and CDR2 SNEGSKA (reference sequence). The CDR3 totals 14 residues. With 4 bases removed from V and 0 bases from J, the gap between germline ends came to 12 bases. DNA of the CDR3: TGCAGTGCTAAGGCAGGAACTATGAACACTGAAGCTTTCTTT. It codes for CSAKAGTMNTEAFF.

This clonotype was seen repeatedly, ten times or more. J is TRBJ2-1 and V is TRBV5-1, with 10 nucleotides matching TRBD2. The trim removed 1 base at V and 9 bases at J, leaving 16 bases unmatched. The germline V gene encodes CDR1 SGHRS and CDR2 YFSETQ. There are 18 residues in the CDR3. The CDR3 bases are TGCGCCAGCAGCTTGAGCAGGGGAAGCAGCGGGAGGGCCAGTGAGCAGTTCTTC. Translation gives CASSLSRGSSGRASEQFF.

In this sample, this clonotype turned up many times. The rearrangement uses TRBV6-1 and TRBJ2-1, with D hard to call. V lost 5 bases and J 10 bases, leaving 21 bases between the germline ends. This CDR3 spans 15 amino acids. Germline V CDR1 and CDR2: MNHNS, SASEGT. The CDR3 DNA reads TGTGCCAGCAGTTTTTCGCTGGCGAGACCAGAGGAGCAGTTCTTC. Its protein is CASSFSLARPEEQFF.

The CDR3 here is CASSDRQSRGGTEAFF. In DNA form, the CDR3 reads TGTGCCAGCAGTGACCGACAGTCTAGGGGTGGAACTGAAGCTTTCTTT. This chain connects TRBV6-1 to TRBJ1-1; D is possibly TRBD1 (5 bases). The germline CDR1 and CDR2 sequences are MNHNS and SASEGT. The CDR3 runs 16 residues. The V end was cut by 3 bases, the J end by 5 bases, with 19 bases between.

In this sample, this clonotype turned up a few times. This chain connects TRBV29-1 to TRBJ2-2; the D is unclear. Looked up from germline, CDR1 is SQVTM and CDR2 is ANQGSEA. V was trimmed by 6 bases and J by 1 base, leaving 15 bases between them. CDR3 length: 15 amino acids. The CDR3: CSVPTWTVNTGELFF. The CDR3 DNA sequence: TGCAGCGTCCCCACATGGACCGTGAACACCGGGGAGCTGTTTTTT.

In regard to this clonotype: A much larger clone differs from this one at a single base, so this may be a read error. This sequence joins TRBV2 and TRBJ2-3; no reliable D call. This CDR3 has 14 residues. V lost 4 bases and J 3 bases, leaving 11 bases between the germline ends. The germline gives CDR1 SNHLY, CDR2 FYNNEI. CDR3 sequence (DNA): TGTGCCAGCAGTGCGTGCGAGAGTACAGATACGCAGTATTTT. Protein: CASSACESTDTQYF.

The V and J genes are TRBV19 and TRBJ2-7, with TRBD2 matching 8 bases. This CDR3 is 15 amino acids long. CDR1 and CDR2 from the germline V gene are LNHDA and SQIVND (reference sequence). V shed 4 bases and J 6 bases; nucleotides not matched to a gene: 11. Here the CDR3 reads CASSKGGGRLGEQYF. The CDR3 nucleotides are TGTGCCAGTAGTAAGGGGGGCGGGAGGCTCGGCGAGCAGTACTTC.

This clonotype was seen only a few times. This chain joins TRBV20-1 and TRBJ1-5; D is ambiguous. Germline values: CDR1 DFQATT, CDR2 SNEGSKA (reference sequence). The V gene lost 0 bases and the J gene lost 2 bases, with 11 bases spanning the gap. There are 15 residues in the CDR3. This CDR3 is CSARDGDLGNQPQHF. CDR3 in DNA: TGCAGTGCTAGAGATGGCGACCTGGGCAATCAGCCCCAGCATTTT.

The rearrangement links TRBV19 to TRBJ2-6, with D possibly matching TRBD2 (5 bases). Deletions cut 7 bases from V and 0 bases from J, with 7 bases between. Germline V lookup: CDR1 LNHDA, CDR2 SQIVND (reference sequence). The CDR3 length is 14 residues. Here the CDR3 reads CASNGISGANVLTF. CDR3 sequence (DNA): TGTGCCAGTAACGGGATCTCTGGGGCCAACGTCCTGACTTTC. Filled out from reference TRBV19 and TRBJ2-6, the complete variable domain reads DGGITQSPKYLFRKEGQNVTLSCEQNLNHDAMYWYRQDPGQGLRLIYYSQIVNDFQKGDIAEGYSVSREKKESFPLTVTSAQKNPTAFYLCASNGISGANVLTFGAGSRLTVL.

The chain combines TRBV20-1 with TRBJ1-1; 7 bases align to TRBD1. The CDR3 runs to 14 residues. Germline V CDR1 and CDR2: DFQATT, SNEGSKA (reference sequence). CDR3 amino acids: CIGGRGYMNTEAFF. CDR3 in DNA: TGCATTGGAGGCAGGGGGTATATGAACACTGAAGCTTTCTTT.

The chain employs TRBV30 and TRBJ2-1; D remains ambiguous. V lost 5 bases, J lost 3 bases, and 8 bases lay in between. CDR1 and CDR2 from the germline V gene are GTSNPN and SVGIG (reference sequence). The CDR3 has 12 amino acids. CDR3 in DNA: TGTGCCTGGGGCAGACTCTACAATGAGCAGTTCTTC. It translates to CAWGRLYNEQFF.

Note on this clonotype: Given a much more abundant clone one base away, this may be a read error. The chain carries TRBV20-1 and TRBJ2-7; D remains unclear. Germline V gene sequence: CDR1 DFQATT, CDR2 SNEGSKA (reference sequence). CDR3 length equals 11 residues. CDR3 in DNA: TGCAGTGCTAGACCGTACTACGAGCAGCACTTC. Protein sequence: CSARPYYEQHF.

This clonotype was detected ten times or more. V is TRBV6-1 and J is TRBJ2-5, with D possibly being TRBD2 (5 bases). This CDR3 spans 15 amino acids. Trimming stripped 10 bases from V and 4 bases from J, with 22 bases between. Germline V gene lookup returns CDR1 MNHNS and CDR2 SASEGT. This chain's CDR3 is CATLGVGKGRETQYF. The CDR3 nucleotides read TGTGCCACCCTTGGCGTCGGGAAGGGCCGAGAGACCCAGTACTTC.

In this sample, this clonotype turned up many times. The chain has TRBV3-1 and TRBJ2-7, with 13 bases aligning to TRBD2. CDR1 is LGHDT, CDR2 YNNKEL, per germline (reference sequence). The CDR3 length is 15 residues. V trimming: 2 bases; J trimming: 5 bases; junction bases outside the gene matches: 3. CDR3 in amino acids: CASSQPGTSGNEQYF. The DNA for the CDR3 is TGTGCCAGCAGCCAACCCGGGACTAGCGGGAACGAGCAGTACTTC.

This chain uses TRBV24-1 with TRBJ2-3; perhaps TRBD1 as D (6 bases). Between the trimmed V and J ends, which lost 5 bases and 4 bases, there was a span of 15 bases. The CDR3 is 15 amino acids. Germline loops: CDR1 KGHDR, CDR2 SFDVKD. The CDR3 here is CATSVEGTLADTQYF. CDR3 DNA sequence: TGTGCCACCAGTGTTGAGGGGACATTGGCAGATACGCAGTATTTT.

Many counts were recorded for this clonotype. The rearrangement joins TRBV7-9 to TRBJ2-7; tentative D call: TRBD1 (6 bases). Germline CDR1 SEHNR, CDR2 FQNEAQ (reference sequence). Trimming left V 8 bases short and J 2 bases short, with 25 bases between. The CDR3 spans 17 residues. The CDR3: CASAPDRGSFYTYEQYF. The CDR3 DNA sequence: TGTGCCAGCGCCCCGGACAGAGGGTCCTTTTACACCTACGAGCAGTACTTC.

This clonotype has a handful of counts. The chain employs TRBV7-6 and TRBJ1-6, with D unresolved. Germline CDR1 SGHVS, CDR2 FNYEAQ. V was clipped by 1 base and J by 4 bases, with 11 bases between them. The CDR3 covers 16 residues. DNA for the CDR3: TGTGCCAGCAGCTTAGATGCAGTGCCATATAATTCACCCCTCCACTTT. Translating gives CASSLDAVPYNSPLHF. Full variable domain (rest looked up from reference TRBV7-6 and TRBJ1-6): GAGVSQSPRYKVTKRGQDVALRCDPISGHVSLYWYRQALGQGPEFLTYFNYEAQQDKSGLPNDRFSAERPEGSISTLTIQRTEQRDSAMYRCASSLDAVPYNSPLHFGNGTRLTVT.

This clonotype was counted many times. The CDR3 loop is CSVGGPQNTEAFF. DNA of the CDR3: TGCAGCGTTGGCGGCCCACAGAACACTGAAGCTTTCTTT. The gene calls are TRBV29-1 and TRBJ1-1, with D uncertain. This CDR3 has 13 residues. CDR1 and CDR2 (germline): SQVTM, ANQGSEA. The ends were cut back, 4 bases at V and 1 base at J, with 10 bases in the middle.

This chain uses TRBV20-1 with TRBJ1-3; no clear D. CDR1 and CDR2 (germline): DFQATT, SNEGSKA (reference sequence). With 3 bases removed from V and 0 bases from J, the gap between germline ends came to 9 bases. The CDR3 consists of 14 residues. The CDR3 nucleotides read TGCAGTGCTAGGCGGCAACTCTCTGGAAACACCATATATTTT. This codes for CSARRQLSGNTIYF.